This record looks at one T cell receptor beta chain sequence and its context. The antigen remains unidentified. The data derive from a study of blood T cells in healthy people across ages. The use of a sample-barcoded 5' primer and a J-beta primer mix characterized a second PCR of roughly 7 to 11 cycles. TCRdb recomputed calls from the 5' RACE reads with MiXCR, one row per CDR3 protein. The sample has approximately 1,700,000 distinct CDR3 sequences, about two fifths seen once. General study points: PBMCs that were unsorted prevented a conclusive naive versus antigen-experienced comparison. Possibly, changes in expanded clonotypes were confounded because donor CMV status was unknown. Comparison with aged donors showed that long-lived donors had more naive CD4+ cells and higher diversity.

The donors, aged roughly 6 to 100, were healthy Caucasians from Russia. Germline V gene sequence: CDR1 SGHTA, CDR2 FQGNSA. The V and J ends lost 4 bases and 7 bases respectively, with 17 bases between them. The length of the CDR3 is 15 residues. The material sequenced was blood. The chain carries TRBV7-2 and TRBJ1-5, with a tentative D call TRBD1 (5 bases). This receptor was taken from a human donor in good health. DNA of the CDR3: TGTGCCAGCAGCTCGAACGGGGGGATCGGGCAGCCCCAGCATTTT. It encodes CASSSNGGIGQPQHF.